Listed below are T cell receptor beta chains from one sample, sequenced in a study of early stage breast cancer tumors. TCRdb keeps only in-frame clones here, not all; method: immunoSEQ multiplex PCR. The data hold 25,000 to 30,000 clones, with 70% to 90% observed a single time. Input material: blood. These receptors originate from a person in their fifties or sixties with breast cancer. CDR3s include the opening cysteine and the closing phenylalanine or tryptophan. D genes are given only for firm matches.

TRBD1 TRBJ1-2 TRBV30 CAWRGQGAAYGYTF
. TRBJ2-7 TRBV2 CASSLTDITYEQYF
. TRBJ1-4 TRBV9 CASSADGNNEKLFF
TRBD1 TRBJ2-1 TRBV5-6 CASSPAGQGNYNEQFF
. TRBJ2-3 TRBV5-1 CASSLGQVWQDTQYF
. TRBJ2-3 TRBV7-9 CASSFEGISTDTQYF
. TRBJ1-2 TRBV4-1 CASSQDSLTPYGYTF
TRBD1 TRBJ1-4 TRBV19 CASSKPGQNNEKLFF
TRBD1 TRBJ2-7 TRBV19 CASAVRDSSYEQYF
. TRBJ1-1 TRBV7-8 CASSLAVAATEAFF
TRBD2 TRBJ2-7 TRBV10-3 CAITRAGGTREQYF
. TRBJ2-1 TRBV28 CASSPGQSPHNEQFF
TRBD2 TRBJ2-2 TRBV7-3 CASRGRGALNTGELFF
TRBD1 TRBJ2-3 TRBV18 CASSPPVGTGAQDTQYF
. TRBJ1-1 TRBV15 CATSRSGGTEAFF
. TRBJ2-4 TRBV2 CASNSRGGKNIQYF
TRBD1 TRBJ1-2 TRBV5-4 CASSLPTGNYGYTF
TRBD1 TRBJ1-2 TRBV5-1 CASSWDRAEYGYTF
TRBD1 TRBJ1-2 TRBV6-5 CASSRGQLTSGYTF
. TRBJ2-2 TRBV18 CASSPPEQGTGELFF
. TRBJ2-3 TRBV30 CAWSPGIAPTDTQYF
TRBD1 TRBJ1-5 TRBV7-6 CASSQPGQISNQPQHF
. TRBJ2-1 TRBV7-7 CASSLLGRTNEQFF
TRBD1 TRBJ2-1 TRBV18 CASSPKPPGTGIAYNEQFF
. TRBJ2-4 TRBV5-1 CASSLEASAFGNIQYF
. TRBJ1-6 TRBV5-4 CASSMDSSSYNSPLHF
. TRBJ2-7 TRBV5-1 CASSLGEEQYF
TRBD1 TRBJ2-7 TRBV7-2 CASSLVPGQGGEQYF
. TRBJ2-5 TRBV7-7 CASSLVGGETQYF
. TRBJ1-5 TRBV7-3 CASSLTPLRYQPQHF
. TRBJ2-1 TRBV28 CASRSRDNEQFF
. TRBJ2-7 TRBV21-1 CASSKDCSDEQYF
TRBD1 TRBJ1-2 TRBV6-6 CASSHYRGGYTF
. TRBJ2-5 TRBV15 CATSLGVPQETQYF
. TRBJ1-1 TRBV1 CTSSQDTARGLGVNTEAFF
. TRBJ2-1 TRBV7-2 CASSYSGDYNEQFF
. TRBJ2-1 TRBV7-3 CASSLVGPAYNEQFF
. TRBJ2-5 TRBV11-2 CASNLGVGPQETQYF
TRBD2 TRBJ2-1 TRBV6-6 CASSSGGRAYNEQFF
. TRBJ1-5 TRBV19 CASSIVGQISNQPQHF
TRBD2 TRBJ2-2 TRBV11-1 CASSLGVLAVNTGELFF
. TRBJ1-1 TRBV30 CAWGIGTVNTEAFF
. TRBJ1-4 TRBV5-5 CASSLTTNEKLFF
. TRBJ2-7 TRBV7-8 CASLLGGEQYF
TRBD1 TRBJ1-2 TRBV9 CASSVQGTGAHGYTF
. TRBJ1-6 TRBV10-3 CATRLVPNNSPLHF
. TRBJ1-2 TRBV7-9 CASSLNGAGYGYTF
. TRBJ1-2 TRBV7-9 CASSPANYGYTF